Detailed here is one T cell receptor (beta chain). TCRdb's table, derived via immunoSEQ multiplex PCR, lists solely in-frame clones and lacks some. The profile covers 200,000 or so clones, with 70% to 90% appearing a single time and 15% to 20% taken by the ten largest. These data are taken from a study of blood T cell repertoires in COVID-19. V was shortened by 3 bases and J by 3 bases, with 6 bases between the two germline ends. CDR1 is SGHAT, CDR2 FQNNGV, per germline. The CDR3 consists of 12 residues. The source is a man aged 45 to 65 with COVID-19, enrolled during active disease. V usage is TRBV11-2 and J usage is TRBJ2-7; D unresolved. Sequences were obtained from peripheral blood. As DNA, the CDR3 is TGTGCCAGCAGCTTCGTTAACTACGAGCAGTACTTC. As protein: CASSFVNYEQYF.